The 17 T cell receptor beta chains in this list originate from one sample, sequenced in a study of blood T cell repertoires in COVID-19. TCRdb's table, derived via immunoSEQ multiplex PCR, lists solely in-frame clones and lacks some. The sample has some 350,000 clones; about 90% are singletons. Source material: peripheral blood. These receptors were collected from a man aged 18-30 years with active or convalescent COVID-19.

The chain is built from TRBV20-1 and TRBJ1-1; D is perhaps TRBD1 (6 bases). CDR1 is DFQATT, CDR2 SNEGSKA, per germline (reference sequence). The CDR3 loop spans 15 amino acids. Trimming removed 3 bases from V and 1 base from J, with 15 bases in between. CDR3 bases: TGCAGTGCTAGTTCGGGGGGCGCATCGAACACTGAAGCTTTCTTT. Translated: CSASSGGASNTEAFF.

The chain couples TRBV7-2 to TRBJ1-1; D remains ambiguous. The CDR3 runs 14 residues. V lost 5 bases to trimming and J lost 7 bases, with 17 bases between them. The V gene's germline CDR1 is SGHTA and CDR2 FQGNSA. The CDR3 protein is CASSTQKAAHEAFF. DNA for the CDR3: TGTGCCAGCAGCACGCAAAAGGCGGCCCATGAAGCTTTCTTT.

The rearrangement uses TRBV7-2 and TRBJ2-3; 12 bases fit TRBD2. The CDR3 contains 19 residues. Per the germline V gene, CDR1 is SGHTA and CDR2 is FQGNSA. V trimming: 1 base; J trimming: 2 bases; junction bases outside the gene matches: 10. DNA for the CDR3: TGTGCCAGCAGCTTAGGCTGGGGGCTAGCGGGAGGGCCCACAGATACGCAGTATTTT. It specifies CASSLGWGLAGGPTDTQYF.

The chain has TRBV6-5 and TRBJ2-5; 10 bases are a match to TRBD2. The junction had 5 bases not matched to a gene; V was cut back by 2 bases and J by 2 bases. This CDR3 comprises 16 residues. Germline loops: CDR1 MNHEY, CDR2 SVGAGI. This CDR3 reads CASSYGASGGQETQYF. The CDR3, as DNA: TGTGCCAGCAGTTACGGGGCTAGCGGGGGACAAGAGACCCAGTACTTC.

Only one count was recorded for this clone. The chain is built from TRBV2 and TRBJ2-7, with D perhaps TRBD1 (7 bases). From germline, CDR1 is SNHLY and CDR2 FYNNEI. The germline V and J ends were trimmed by 6 bases and 4 bases, with 19 bases remaining between them. CDR3 size: 15 residues. The chain's CDR3 is CASSPPRRGQYEQYF. In DNA, the CDR3 is TGTGCCAGCAGCCCCCCGAGGAGGGGGCAATACGAGCAGTACTTC. The variable domain in full, completed from reference TRBV2 and TRBJ2-7, reads EPEVTQTPSHQVTQMGQEVILRCVPISNHLYFYWYRQILGQKVEFLVSFYNNEISEKSEIFDDQFSVERPDGSNFTLKIRSTKLEDSAMYFCASSPPRRGQYEQYFGPGTRLTVT.

This clone was seen only a few times. CDR3 in amino acids: CASSLGQGGNQPQHF. Here the CDR3 DNA reads TGCGCCAGCAGCTTGGGACAGGGCGGCAATCAGCCCCAGCATTTT. This chain uses TRBV5-1 with TRBJ1-5; 7 bases match TRBD1. The CDR3 sequence is 15 residues long. J lost 2 bases, V lost 0 bases, and 2 bases had no gene match. CDR1 and CDR2 (germline): SGHRS, YFSETQ.

This chain connects TRBV15 to TRBJ1-2; D gene ambiguous. The CDR3 is made up of 15 amino acids. Germline lookup yields CDR1 LNHNV and CDR2 YYDKDF (reference sequence). V lost 8 bases, J lost 2 bases, and 18 bases lay in between. The CDR3, as DNA: TGTGCCACCCTCGGTGGTGAGGGAGAGAACTATGGCTACACCTTC. As protein: CATLGGEGENYGYTF. The full variable domain, in which reference TRBV15 and TRBJ1-2 provide the parts outside the CDR3, is DAMVIQNPRYQVTQFGKPVTLSCSQTLNHNVMYWYQQKSSQAPKLLFHYYDKDFNNEADTPDNFQSRRPNTSFCFLDIRSPGLGDTAMYLCATLGGEGENYGYTFGSGTRLTVV.

The DNA of the CDR3 is TGTGCCAGCAGTTACCCCGGTTCTATACAAGAGACCCAGTACTTC. Residues: CASSYPGSIQETQYF. J is TRBJ2-5 and V is TRBV6-6; D uncertain. Germline CDR1 reads MNHNY; CDR2 reads SVGAGI (reference sequence). V was trimmed by 2 bases and J by 2 bases, leaving 12 bases between them. This CDR3 is built from 15 residues.

This sequence joins TRBV28 and TRBJ2-7; 7 bases are a match to TRBD1. Trimming cost V 3 bases and J 3 bases; bases outside gene matches: 11. The V gene's germline CDR1 is MDHEN and CDR2 SYDVKM. This CDR3 is built from 16 residues. The CDR3 loop reads CASSLRPRQGNYEQYF. In DNA, the CDR3 is TGTGCCAGCAGTTTGAGGCCCCGACAGGGAAACTACGAGCAGTACTTC.

The rearrangement uses TRBV11-2 and TRBJ1-3, with D unresolved. The CDR3 contains 15 residues. The germline V gene encodes CDR1 SGHAT and CDR2 FQNNGV. V was shortened by 5 bases and J by 0 bases, with 11 bases between the two germline ends. In DNA form, the CDR3 reads TGTGCCAGCAGCCCACTGAGGGACTCTGGAAACACCATATATTTT. Amino acid sequence: CASSPLRDSGNTIYF.

This clone was detected once. The chain is built from TRBV7-2 and TRBJ1-5, with 7 bases aligning to TRBD1. The junction had 7 bases not matched to a gene; V was cut back by 5 bases and J by 9 bases. Germline CDR1 is SGHTA and CDR2 is FQGNSA. The CDR3 loop spans 13 amino acids. The CDR3 here is CASSTQGGGPQHF. The CDR3 DNA reads TGTGCCAGCAGCACCCAAGGGGGCGGGCCCCAGCATTTT.

The chain combines TRBV9 with TRBJ1-4; TRBD1 is a possible D gene (5 bases). Germline lookup yields CDR1 SGDLS and CDR2 YYNGEE. Trimming took 0 bases from V and 8 from J, leaving 14 bases between them. CDR3 length: 15 amino acids. The CDR3, as DNA: TGTGCCAGCAGCGTAGATCAGGGCGGGAGAGAAAAACTGTTTTTT. Translation: CASSVDQGGREKLFF.

This clone was picked up one time. The CDR3, as DNA: TGTGCCAGCAGTGGTACCTTAACAGGGAAGGCAGATACGCAGTATTTT. Its translation is CASSGTLTGKADTQYF. The V gene is TRBV28, the J gene TRBJ2-3; possible D gene TRBD1, 6 bases. Germline assignment: CDR1 MDHEN and CDR2 SYDVKM. Trimming took off 5 bases at V and 4 bases at J, with 19 bases between the two ends. This CDR3 has 16 residues. Complete variable domain (other parts from reference TRBV28 and TRBJ2-3): DVKVTQSSRYLVKRTGEKVFLECVQDMDHENMFWYRQDPGLGLRLIYFSYDVKMKEKGDIPEGYSVSREKKERFSLILESASTNQTSMYLCASSGTLTGKADTQYFGPGTRLTVL.

V and J are TRBV29-1 and TRBJ2-3, with D maybe TRBD2 (5 bases). Trimming pared 3 bases from V and 3 bases from J, leaving 7 bases between. Per the germline V gene, CDR1 is SQVTM and CDR2 is ANQGSEA. The CDR3 consists of 12 residues. The CDR3 DNA reads as TGCAGCGTTGACGGGGATACAGATACGCAGTATTTT. It translates to CSVDGDTDTQYF.

The chain couples TRBV30 to TRBJ1-5, with D possibly matching TRBD1 (6 bases). The ends were cut back, 5 bases at V and 7 bases at J, with 15 bases in the middle. CDR3 length: 13 amino acids. Germline-derived CDR1 and CDR2 are GTSNPN and SVGIG (reference sequence). The CDR3 is CAWARGAGQPQHF. The CDR3 nucleotides are TGTGCCTGGGCCCGGGGGGCAGGGCAGCCCCAGCATTTT. Full variable domain (rest looked up from reference TRBV30 and TRBJ1-5): SQTIHQWPATLVQPVGSPLSLECTVEGTSNPNLYWYRQAAGRGLQLLFYSVGIGQISSEVPQNLSASRPQDRQFILSSKKLLLSDSGFYLCAWARGAGQPQHFGDGTRLSIL.

The CDR3 region is CASSPLAGGFTDTQYF. The CDR3 DNA sequence: TGTGCCAGCAGTCCATTAGCGGGAGGGTTCACAGATACGCAGTATTTT. The chain combines TRBV27 with TRBJ2-3; the match to TRBD2 covers 11 bases. The CDR3 has 16 amino acids. The germline gives CDR1 MNHEY, CDR2 SMNVEV (reference sequence). J was trimmed by 2 bases and V by 5 bases; bases with no gene match: 6.

The V and J genes are TRBV3-1 (or the pseudogene TRBV3-2) and TRBJ1-1, with 11 bases aligning to TRBD1. The CDR3 consists of 17 residues. The trim removed 2 bases at V and 4 bases at J, leaving 9 bases unmatched. Germline V gene data show CDR1 as LGHDT and CDR2 as YNNKEL (reference sequence). CDR3 nucleotides: TGTGCCAGCAGCCAACCCCGGGACAGGGGGTGGGTCACTGAAGCTTTCTTT. Translated, it gives CASSQPRDRGWVTEAFF.